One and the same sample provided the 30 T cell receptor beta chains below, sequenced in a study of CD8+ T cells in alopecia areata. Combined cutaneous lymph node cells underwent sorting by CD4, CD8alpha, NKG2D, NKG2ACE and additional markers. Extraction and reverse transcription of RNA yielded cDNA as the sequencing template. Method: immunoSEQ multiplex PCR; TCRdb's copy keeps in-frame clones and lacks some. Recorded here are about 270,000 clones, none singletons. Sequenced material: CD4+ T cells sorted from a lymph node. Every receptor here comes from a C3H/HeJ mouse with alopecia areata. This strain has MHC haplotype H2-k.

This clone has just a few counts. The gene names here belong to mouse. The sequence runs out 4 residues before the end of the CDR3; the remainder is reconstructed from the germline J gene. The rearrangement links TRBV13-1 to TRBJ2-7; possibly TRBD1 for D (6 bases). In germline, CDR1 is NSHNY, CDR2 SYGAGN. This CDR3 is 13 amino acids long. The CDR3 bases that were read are TGTGCCAGCGCCGGGACAAAGGCTTAT. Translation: CASAGTKAY. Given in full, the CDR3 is CASAGTKAYEQYF.

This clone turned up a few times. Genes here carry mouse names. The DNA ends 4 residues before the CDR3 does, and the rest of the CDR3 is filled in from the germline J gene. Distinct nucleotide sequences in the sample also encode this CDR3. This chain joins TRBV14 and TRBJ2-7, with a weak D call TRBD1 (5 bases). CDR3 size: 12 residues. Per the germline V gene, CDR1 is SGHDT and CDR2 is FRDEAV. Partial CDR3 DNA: TGTGCCAGCAGCCCGGACAAATAT. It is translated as CASSPDKY. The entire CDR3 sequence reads CASSPDKYEQYF.

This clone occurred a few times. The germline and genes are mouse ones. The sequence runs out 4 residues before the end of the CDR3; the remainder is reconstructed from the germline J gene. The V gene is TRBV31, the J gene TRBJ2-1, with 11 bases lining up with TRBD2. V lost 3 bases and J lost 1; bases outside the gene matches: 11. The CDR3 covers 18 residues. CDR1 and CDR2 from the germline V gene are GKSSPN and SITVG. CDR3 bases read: TGTGCCTGGAGCCAGGGGACTGGGGGTAGGGAGAACTATGCT. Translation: CAWSQGTGGRENYA. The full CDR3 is CAWSQGTGGRENYAEQFF.

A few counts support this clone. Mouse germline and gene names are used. The CDR3 DNA, read in part, is TGTGCCAGCAGTGAAATAACTAGTGCAGAA. Its protein is CASSEITSAE. The full-length CDR3 reads as CASSEITSAETLYF. The chain combines TRBV13-1 with TRBJ2-3; D gene ambiguous. Read coverage stops 4 residues before the CDR3 terminus; the germline J gene supplies the remainder. The CDR3 contains 14 residues. V lost 2 bases and J 0 bases, leaving 7 bases between the germline ends. CDR1 is NSHNY and CDR2 is SYGAGN in the germline V gene.

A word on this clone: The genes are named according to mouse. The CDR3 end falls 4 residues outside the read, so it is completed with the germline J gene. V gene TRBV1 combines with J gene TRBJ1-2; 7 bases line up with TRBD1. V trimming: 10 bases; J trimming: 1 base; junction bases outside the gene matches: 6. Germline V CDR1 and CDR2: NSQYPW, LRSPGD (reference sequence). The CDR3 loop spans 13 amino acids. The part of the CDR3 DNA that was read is TGCACCTACTGGGGGGACAGAAACTCC. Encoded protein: CTYWGDRNS. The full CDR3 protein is CTYWGDRNSDYTF. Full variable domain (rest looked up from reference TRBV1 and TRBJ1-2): VTLLEQNPRWRLVPRGQAVNLRCILKNSQYPWMSWYQQDLQKQLQWLFTLRSPGDKEVKSLPGADYLATRVTDTELRLQVANMSQGRTLYCTYWGDRNSDYTFGSGTRLLVI.

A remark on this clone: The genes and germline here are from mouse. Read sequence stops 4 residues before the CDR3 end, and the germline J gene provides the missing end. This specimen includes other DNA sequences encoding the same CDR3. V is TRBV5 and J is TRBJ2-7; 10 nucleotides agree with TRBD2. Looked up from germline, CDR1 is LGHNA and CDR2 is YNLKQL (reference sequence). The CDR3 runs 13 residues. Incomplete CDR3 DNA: TGTGCCAGCAGCCGGACTGGGGGTTAT. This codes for CASSRTGGY. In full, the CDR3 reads CASSRTGGYEQYF.

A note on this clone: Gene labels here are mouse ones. CDR3 sequence: CASSRVNTGQLYF. The DNA read from the CDR3 is TGTGCCAGCAGCAGGGTAAACACCGGG. The chain joins TRBV4 to TRBJ2-2; D uncertain. The CDR3 end lies 4 residues beyond the end of the read and is filled in from the germline J gene. This CDR3 spans 13 amino acids. Germline V gene sequence: CDR1 LGHDT, CDR2 YNNKQL (reference sequence). Trimming pared 5 bases from V and 1 base from J, leaving 5 bases between.

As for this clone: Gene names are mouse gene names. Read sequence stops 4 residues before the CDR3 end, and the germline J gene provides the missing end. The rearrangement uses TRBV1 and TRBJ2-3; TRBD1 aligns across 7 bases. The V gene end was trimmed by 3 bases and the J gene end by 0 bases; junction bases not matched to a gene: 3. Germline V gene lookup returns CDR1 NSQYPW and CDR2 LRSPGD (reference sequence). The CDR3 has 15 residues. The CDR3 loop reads CTCSAPRGSAETLYF. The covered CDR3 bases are TGCACCTGCAGTGCGCCCAGGGGGAGTGCAGAA.

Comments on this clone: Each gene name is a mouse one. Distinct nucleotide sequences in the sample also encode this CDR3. CDR3 bases read: TGTGCCAGCAGTCCCCGCCGGGGGGGGTAT. The encoded protein is CASSPRRGGY. Given in full, the CDR3 is CASSPRRGGYEQYF. The genes are TRBV19 and TRBJ2-7; 7 bases line up with TRBD2. The read terminates 4 residues ahead of where the CDR3 ends, so the germline J gene completes it. The CDR3 consists of 14 residues. Germline assignment: CDR1 FNHDT and CDR2 SITEND (reference sequence).

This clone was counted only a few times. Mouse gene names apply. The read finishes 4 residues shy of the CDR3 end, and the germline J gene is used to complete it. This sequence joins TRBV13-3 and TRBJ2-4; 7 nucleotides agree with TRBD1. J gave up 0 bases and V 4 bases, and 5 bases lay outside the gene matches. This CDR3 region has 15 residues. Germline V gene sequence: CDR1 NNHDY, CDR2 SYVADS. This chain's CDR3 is CASSLNRGSQNTLYF. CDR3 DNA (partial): TGTGCCAGCAGTTTAAACAGGGGTAGTCAAAAC.

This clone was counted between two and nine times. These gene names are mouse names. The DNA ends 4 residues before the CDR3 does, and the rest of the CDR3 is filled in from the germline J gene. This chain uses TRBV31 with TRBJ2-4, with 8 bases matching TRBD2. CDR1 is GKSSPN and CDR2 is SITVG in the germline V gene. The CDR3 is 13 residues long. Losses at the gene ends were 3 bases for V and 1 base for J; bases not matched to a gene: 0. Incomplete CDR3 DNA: TGTGCCTGGAGGGACTGGGGTCAAAAC. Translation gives CAWRDWGQN. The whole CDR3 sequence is CAWRDWGQNTLYF.

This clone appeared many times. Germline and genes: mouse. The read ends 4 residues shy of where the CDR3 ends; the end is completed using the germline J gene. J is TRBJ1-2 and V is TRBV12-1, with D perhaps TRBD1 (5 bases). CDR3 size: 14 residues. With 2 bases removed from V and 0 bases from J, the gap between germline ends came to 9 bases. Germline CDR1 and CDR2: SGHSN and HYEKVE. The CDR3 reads CASSQQVANSDYTF. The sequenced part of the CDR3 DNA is TGTGCCAGCTCTCAACAGGTCGCAAACTCC.

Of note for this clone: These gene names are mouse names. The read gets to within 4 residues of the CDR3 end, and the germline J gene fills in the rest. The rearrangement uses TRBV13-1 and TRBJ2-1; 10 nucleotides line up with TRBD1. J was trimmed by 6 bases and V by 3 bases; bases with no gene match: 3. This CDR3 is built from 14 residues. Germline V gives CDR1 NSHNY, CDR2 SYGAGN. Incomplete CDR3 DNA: TGTGCCAGCAGTGGGGGGACAGGGGTTGCT. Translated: CASSGGTGVA. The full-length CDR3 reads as CASSGGTGVAEQFF.

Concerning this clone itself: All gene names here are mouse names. CDR3 region: CASGDPSANTGQLYF. The CDR3 DNA, read in part, is TGTGCCAGCGGTGATCCCAGTGCAAACACCGGG. The rearrangement uses TRBV13-2 and TRBJ2-2; no reliable D call. The CDR3 extends 4 residues past the end of the read, so its final part is completed from the germline J gene. The length of the CDR3 is 15 residues. Trimming cost V 1 base and J 0 bases, with 7 bases left between them. Germline V gene lookup returns CDR1 NNHNN and CDR2 SYGAGS (reference sequence).

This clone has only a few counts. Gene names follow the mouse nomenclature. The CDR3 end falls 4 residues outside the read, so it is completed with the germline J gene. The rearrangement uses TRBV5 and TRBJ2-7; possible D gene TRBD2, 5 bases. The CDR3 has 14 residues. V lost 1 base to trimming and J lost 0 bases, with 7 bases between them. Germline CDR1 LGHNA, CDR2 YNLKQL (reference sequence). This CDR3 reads CASSQVLDSYEQYF. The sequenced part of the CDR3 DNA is TGTGCCAGCAGCCAAGTACTGGACTCCTAT.

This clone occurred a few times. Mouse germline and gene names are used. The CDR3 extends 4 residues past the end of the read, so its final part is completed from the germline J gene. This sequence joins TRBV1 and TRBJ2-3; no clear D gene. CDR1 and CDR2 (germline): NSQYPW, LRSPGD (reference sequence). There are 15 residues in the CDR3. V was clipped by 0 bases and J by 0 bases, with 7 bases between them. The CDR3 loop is CTCSADVQSAETLYF. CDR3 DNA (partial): TGCACCTGCAGTGCAGATGTACAAAGTGCAGAA.

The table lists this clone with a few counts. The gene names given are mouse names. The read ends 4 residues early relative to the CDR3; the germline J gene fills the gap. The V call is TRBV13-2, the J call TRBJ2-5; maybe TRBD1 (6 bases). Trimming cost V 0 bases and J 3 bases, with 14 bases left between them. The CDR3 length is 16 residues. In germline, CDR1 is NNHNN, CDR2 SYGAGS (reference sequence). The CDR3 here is CASGDAGQGRQDTQYF. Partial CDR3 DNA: TGTGCCAGCGGTGATGCGGGGCAGGGGAGGCAAGAC.

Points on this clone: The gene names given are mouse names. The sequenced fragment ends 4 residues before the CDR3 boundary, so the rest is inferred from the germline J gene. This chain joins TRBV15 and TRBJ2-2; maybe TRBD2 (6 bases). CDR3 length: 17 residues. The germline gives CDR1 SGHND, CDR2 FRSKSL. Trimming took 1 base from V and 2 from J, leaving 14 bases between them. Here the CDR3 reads CASSLGGEGENTGQLYF. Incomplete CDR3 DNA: TGTGCCAGCAGTTTAGGGGGGGAAGGGGAGAACACCGGG.

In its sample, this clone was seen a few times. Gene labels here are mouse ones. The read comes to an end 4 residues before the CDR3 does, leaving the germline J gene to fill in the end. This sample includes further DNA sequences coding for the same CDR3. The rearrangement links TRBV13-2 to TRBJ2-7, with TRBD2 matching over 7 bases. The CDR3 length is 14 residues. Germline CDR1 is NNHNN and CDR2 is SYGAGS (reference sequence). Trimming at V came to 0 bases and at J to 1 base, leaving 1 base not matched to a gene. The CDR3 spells CASGDGGGSYEQYF. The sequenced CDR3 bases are TGTGCCAGCGGTGATGGGGGGGGGTCCTAT.

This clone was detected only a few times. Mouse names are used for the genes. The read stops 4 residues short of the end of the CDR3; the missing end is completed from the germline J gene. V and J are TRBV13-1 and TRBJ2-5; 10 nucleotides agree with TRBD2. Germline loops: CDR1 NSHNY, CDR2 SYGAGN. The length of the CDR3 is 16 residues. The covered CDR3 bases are TGTGCCAGCAGTGAAAGGCTGGGGGGGCGCGGAGAC. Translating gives CASSERLGGRGD. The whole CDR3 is CASSERLGGRGDTQYF.

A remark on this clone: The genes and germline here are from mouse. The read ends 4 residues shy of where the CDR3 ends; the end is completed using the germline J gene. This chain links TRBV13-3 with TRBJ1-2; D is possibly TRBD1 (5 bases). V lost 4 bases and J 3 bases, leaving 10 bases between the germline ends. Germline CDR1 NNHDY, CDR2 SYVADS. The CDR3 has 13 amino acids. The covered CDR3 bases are TGTGCCAGCAGTCCGACAGTGGACTCC. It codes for CASSPTVDS. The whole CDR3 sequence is CASSPTVDSDYTF.

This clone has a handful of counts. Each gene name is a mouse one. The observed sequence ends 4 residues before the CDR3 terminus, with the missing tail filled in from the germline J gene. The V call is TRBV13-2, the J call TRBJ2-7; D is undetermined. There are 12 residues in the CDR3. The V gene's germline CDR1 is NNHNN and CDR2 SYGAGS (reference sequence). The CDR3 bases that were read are TGTGCCAGCGGTGATCAGGTGTAT. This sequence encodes CASGDQVY. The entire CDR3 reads CASGDQVYEQYF.

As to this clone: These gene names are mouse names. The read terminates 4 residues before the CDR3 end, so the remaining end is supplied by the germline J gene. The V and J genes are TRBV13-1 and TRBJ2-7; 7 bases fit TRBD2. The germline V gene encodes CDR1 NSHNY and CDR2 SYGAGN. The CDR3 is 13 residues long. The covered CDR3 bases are TGTGCCAGCAGTGAAAACGACTGGGAT. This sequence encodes CASSENDWD. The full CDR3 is CASSENDWDEQYF.

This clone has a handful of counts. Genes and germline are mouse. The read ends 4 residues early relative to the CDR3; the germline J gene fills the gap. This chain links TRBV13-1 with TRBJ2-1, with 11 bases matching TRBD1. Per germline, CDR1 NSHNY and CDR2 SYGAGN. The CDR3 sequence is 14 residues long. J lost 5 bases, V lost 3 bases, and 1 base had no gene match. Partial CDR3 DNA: TGTGCCAGCAGTGGGGGACAGGGGGATGCT. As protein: CASSGGQGDA. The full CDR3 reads CASSGGQGDAEQFF.

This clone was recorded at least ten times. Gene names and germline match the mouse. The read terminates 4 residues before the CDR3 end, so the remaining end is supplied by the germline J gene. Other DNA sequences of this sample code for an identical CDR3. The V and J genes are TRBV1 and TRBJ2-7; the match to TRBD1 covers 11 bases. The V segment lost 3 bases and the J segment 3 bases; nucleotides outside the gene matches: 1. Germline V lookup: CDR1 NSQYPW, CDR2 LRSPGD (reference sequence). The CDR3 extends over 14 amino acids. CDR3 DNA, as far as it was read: TGCACCTGCAGTGCGGGGACAGGGGGCTAT. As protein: CTCSAGTGGY. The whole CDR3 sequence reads CTCSAGTGGYEQYF.

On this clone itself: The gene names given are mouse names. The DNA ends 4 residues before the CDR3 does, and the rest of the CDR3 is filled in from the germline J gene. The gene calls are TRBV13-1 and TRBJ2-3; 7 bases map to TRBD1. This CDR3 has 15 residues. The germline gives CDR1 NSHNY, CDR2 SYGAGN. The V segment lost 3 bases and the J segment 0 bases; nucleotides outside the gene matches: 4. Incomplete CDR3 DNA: TGTGCCAGCAGTGTCACAGGGGCTAGTGCAGAA. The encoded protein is CASSVTGASAE. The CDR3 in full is CASSVTGASAETLYF.

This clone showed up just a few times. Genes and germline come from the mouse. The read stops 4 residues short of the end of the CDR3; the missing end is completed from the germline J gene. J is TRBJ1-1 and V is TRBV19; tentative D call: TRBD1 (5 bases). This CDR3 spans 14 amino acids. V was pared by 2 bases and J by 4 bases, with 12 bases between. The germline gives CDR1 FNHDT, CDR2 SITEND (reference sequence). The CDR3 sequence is CASSITRAGTEVFF. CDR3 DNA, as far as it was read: TGTGCCAGCAGTATCACCAGGGCGGGCACA.

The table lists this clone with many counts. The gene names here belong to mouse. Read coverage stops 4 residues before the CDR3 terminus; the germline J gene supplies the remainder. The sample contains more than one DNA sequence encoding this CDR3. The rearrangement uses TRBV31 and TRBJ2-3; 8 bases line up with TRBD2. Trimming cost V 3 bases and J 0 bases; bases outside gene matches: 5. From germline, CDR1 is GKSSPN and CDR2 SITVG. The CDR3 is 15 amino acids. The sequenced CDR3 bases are TGTGCCTGGAGCCTGGGGGGAGGGAGTGCAGAA. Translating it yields CAWSLGGGSAE. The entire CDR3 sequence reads CAWSLGGGSAETLYF.

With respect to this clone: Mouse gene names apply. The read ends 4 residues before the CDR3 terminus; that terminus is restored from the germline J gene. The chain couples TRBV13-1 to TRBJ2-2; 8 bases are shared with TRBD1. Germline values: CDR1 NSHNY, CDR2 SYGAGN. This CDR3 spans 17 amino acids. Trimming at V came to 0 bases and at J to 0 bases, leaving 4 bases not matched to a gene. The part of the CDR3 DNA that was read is TGTGCCAGCAGTGATGGGACAGGGAGAGCAAACACCGGG. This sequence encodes CASSDGTGRANTG. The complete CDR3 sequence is CASSDGTGRANTGQLYF.

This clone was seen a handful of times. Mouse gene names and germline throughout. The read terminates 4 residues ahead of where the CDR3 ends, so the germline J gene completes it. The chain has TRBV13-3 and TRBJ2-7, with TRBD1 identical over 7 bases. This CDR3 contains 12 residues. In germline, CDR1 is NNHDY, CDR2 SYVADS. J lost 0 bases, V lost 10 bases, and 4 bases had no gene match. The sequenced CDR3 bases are TGTGCCGTCCGGGACAGCTCCTAT. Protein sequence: CAVRDSSY. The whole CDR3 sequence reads CAVRDSSYEQYF.